This T cell receptor beta chain was recorded in a study of T-cell reconstitution after alpha-beta-depleted transplantation in children listed by TCRdb under 2016. Describing the broader study: Using TCR repertoire profiling, the study followed T-cell immune reconstitution in a quantitative way in children after TCRalphabeta/CD19-depleted allogeneic hematopoietic cell transplantation. General findings and caveats noted by the study authors: In some patients, the high TCRbeta diversity seen at day 60 was put down to recipient T cells and intrathymic progenitors that had survived conditioning. The apparently early recovery of alphabetaT-cell counts about two months after transplant reportedly depended on only several hundred rapidly expanded clones that came from non-depleted graft cells. Over the following months the frequencies of hyperexpanded clones went down, and after one year T-cell counts and TCRbeta diversity were mostly credited to newly produced T cells.

As concerns this clonotype: Its target antigen remains unknown. It has no much larger one-base neighbor in the sample; base qualities were not kept.

The library came from PCR. Sequenced on an Illumina HiSeq 2500. TCR library preparation used molecular barcoding, with unique molecular identifiers applied to normalize quantification of the TCRbeta repertoire. The public sequencing data were trimmed at Q25 with fastp and processed into clonotypes with MiXCR by TCRdb, which kept only in-frame beta chains. Each record represents a unique CDR3 protein, reported with the most common genes and DNA among its rows. The sample records 550,000 to 600,000 distinct CDR3 sequences, roughly 23% of which are singletons. The ten largest clonotypes hold roughly 15% of the sample. The CDR3 runs 15 amino acids, cysteine and phenylalanine included. This entry keeps only the CDR3 DNA: 45 bases, framed from base 1. According to the germline V gene, CDR1 reads ENHRY and CDR2 reads SYGVKD. V sheds 4 bases and J sheds 0 bases, leaving 13 bases between their ends. The treatment or condition label on this specimen signifies: allogeneic hematopoietic cell transplantation with graft depleted of TCRalphabeta T cells and CD19 B cells. The children who served as transplant recipients had been given grafts of TCRalphabeta/CD19-depleted allogeneic hematopoietic cells.

Recombination joined TRBV10-3 with TRBJ2-7; the D gene is perhaps TRBD1 or TRBD2, as each covers 5 bases. The sequencing here drew on PBMCs, mostly from graft donor cells, taken 360 days after TCRalphabeta/CD19-depleted stem cell transplant. The receptor was isolated from a boy in the first two years of life who had a stem cell transplant for acute myeloid leukemia, so the T cells may come from the graft donor. The nucleotide sequence reads as follows: TGTGCCATCAGTGGTTGGGACGCCAGCTCCTACGAGCAGTACTTC. This yields the protein CAISGWDASSYEQYF.